This entry lists 18 T cell receptor beta chains sequenced from one sample in a study of blood T cell repertoires in COVID-19. Using immunoSEQ multiplex PCR, the repertoire was profiled, and TCRdb retains in-frame clones only, with some absent. The sample comprises 400,000 or so clones, around 87% of which are singletons, and less than 2.5% rests with the top ten. Source material: PBMCs or T cells enriched from blood (not recorded which). Every receptor here comes from a man aged 35-49 years in a cohort exposed to, infected with or recovered from COVID-19 (not recorded which).

V gene TRBV11-2 combines with J gene TRBJ2-6, with 11 bases identical to TRBD2. After removal of 4 bases from V and 2 bases from J, the junction contained 4 bases not matched to a gene. The germline V gene has CDR1 SGHAT and CDR2 FQNNGV. CDR3 length: 17 amino acids. The CDR3 DNA reads as TGTGCCAGCAGCTCCGAGGGACTAGCGGCTGGGGCCAACGTCCTGACTTTC. It is translated as CASSSEGLAAGANVLTF.

The CDR3: CASSLVGRRSYNEQFF. The CDR3 nucleotides are TGTGCCAGCAGCTTAGTGGGGAGGAGGTCCTACAATGAGCAGTTCTTC. The V and J genes are TRBV11-2 and TRBJ2-1; D is perhaps TRBD2 (6 bases). This CDR3 spans 16 amino acids. The germline V gene has CDR1 SGHAT and CDR2 FQNNGV. The V end lost 1 base, the J end lost 1 base, and 11 bases lay between the germline ends.

The chain links TRBV6-5 to TRBJ2-2, with a possible D match to TRBD1 (6 bases). CDR1 is MNHEY and CDR2 is SVGAGI in the germline V gene. V was pared by 5 bases and J by 6 bases, with 13 bases between. This CDR3 is built from 14 residues. The CDR3 nucleotides read TGTGCCAGCAGTAAGACACAGGGTTCCGGGGAGCTGTTTTTT. As protein: CASSKTQGSGELFF.

The chain employs TRBV5-5 and TRBJ2-1; 10 bases match TRBD1. V shed 7 bases, J shed 0 bases, and the junction held 7 bases outside the gene matches. Germline loops: CDR1 SGHKS, CDR2 YYEKEE (reference sequence). The CDR3 spans 16 residues. The chain's CDR3 is CASGRQGASSYNEQFF. The DNA for the CDR3 is TGTGCCAGCGGACGACAGGGGGCAAGCTCCTACAATGAGCAGTTCTTC.

The chain recombines TRBV5-5 with TRBJ2-7, with D hard to call. V lost 4 bases and J lost 6, with 11 bases in between. Germline loops: CDR1 SGHKS, CDR2 YYEKEE (reference sequence). This CDR3 has 12 amino acids. The CDR3 reads CASSRGVGEQYF. The CDR3 coding sequence is TGTGCCAGCAGCCGAGGAGTGGGCGAGCAGTACTTC.

The V and J genes are TRBV14 and TRBJ2-1, with 12 bases identical to TRBD2. CDR1 SGHDN and CDR2 FVKESK come from the germline V gene. Trimming cost V 1 base and J 6 bases; bases outside gene matches: 7. The CDR3 covers 17 residues. The CDR3, as DNA: TGTGCCAGCAGCCAAGGTCTTGGACTAGCGGGGCGCAATGAGCAGTTCTTC. It specifies CASSQGLGLAGRNEQFF.

DNA for the CDR3: TGTGCCAGCACCTCCTATTACGAGCAGTACTTC. This translates into CASTSYYEQYF. This chain joins TRBV11-2 and TRBJ2-7; D is unresolved. The length of the CDR3 is 11 residues. Germline-derived CDR1 and CDR2 are SGHAT and FQNNGV. The V and J ends lost 7 bases and 4 bases respectively, with 8 bases between them.

V is TRBV6-6 and J is TRBJ2-5, with TRBD2 matching over 12 bases. J lost 5 bases, V lost 5 bases, and 6 bases had no gene match. The CDR3 extends over 15 amino acids. Germline values: CDR1 MNHNY, CDR2 SVGAGI (reference sequence). The CDR3 sequence: CASSLRTSGTETQYF. The CDR3 DNA sequence: TGTGCCAGCAGTCTCCGGACTAGCGGGACCGAGACCCAGTACTTC.

The V and J genes are TRBV7-2 and TRBJ1-1; 9 positions agree with TRBD1. V dropped 4 bases and J dropped 6; count of bases not matched to a gene: 12. Germline CDR1 reads SGHTA; CDR2 reads FQGNSA. The length of the CDR3 is 16 residues. CDR3 loop: CASSYLRGQGESEAFF. CDR3 DNA sequence: TGTGCCAGCAGCTATCTTCGGGGACAGGGAGAATCTGAAGCTTTCTTT.

CDR3 region: CASSLKLAPNEQFF. The CDR3 DNA is TGTGCCAGCAGCTTAAAACTAGCCCCAAATGAGCAGTTCTTC. The chain combines TRBV7-2 with TRBJ2-1; TRBD2 might be the D (6 bases). CDR1 SGHTA and CDR2 FQGNSA come from the germline V gene. The CDR3 covers 14 residues. V was pared by 2 bases and J by 7 bases, with 12 bases between.

The gene calls are TRBV7-2 and TRBJ1-3; TRBD1 might be the D (6 bases). The V end lost 5 bases, the J end lost 4 bases, and 15 bases lay between the germline ends. The CDR3 loop spans 15 amino acids. Germline V gives CDR1 SGHTA, CDR2 FQGNSA. The CDR3 spells CASSVTGTQGNTIYF. The CDR3 DNA sequence: TGTGCCAGCAGCGTGACCGGGACACAAGGAAACACCATATATTTT.

This rearrangement joins TRBV6-4 to TRBJ2-1, with TRBD2 matching 9 bases. This CDR3 region has 16 residues. The ends lost 1 base at V and 8 bases at J; junction bases unmatched: 9. Germline V gene data show CDR1 as MRHNA and CDR2 as SNTAGT. The CDR3 bases are TGTGCCAGCAGTGACTTAAAGGAGCGGGAGGAATATGAGCAGTTCTTC. Its protein is CASSDLKEREEYEQFF.

The CDR3 reads CASSQLAGISDTQYF. The CDR3 DNA sequence: TGTGCCAGCAGCCAGCTAGCGGGCATTTCAGATACGCAGTATTTT. The V gene is TRBV11-2, the J gene TRBJ2-3; 8 bases align to TRBD2. J lost 4 bases, V lost 5 bases, and 8 bases had no gene match. This CDR3 has 15 residues. The V gene's germline CDR1 is SGHAT and CDR2 FQNNGV.

A remark on this clone: This sample also contains other DNA sequences that code for the same CDR3. The chain couples TRBV7-3 to TRBJ1-1, with a possible D match to TRBD1 (6 bases). Germline V gene lookup returns CDR1 SGHTA and CDR2 FQGTGA. CDR3 length: 13 residues. V was pared by 4 bases and J by 4 bases, with 10 bases between. CDR3 DNA sequence: TGTGCCAGCAGCTCCCAAGGGGGCACTGAAGCTTTCTTT. As protein: CASSSQGGTEAFF.

CDR3 residues: CASSYATGPAYNEQFF. CDR3 sequence (DNA): TGTGCCAGCAGTTACGCGACAGGGCCTGCCTACAATGAGCAGTTCTTC. This chain links TRBV6-5 with TRBJ2-1; 7 positions match TRBD1. The germline gives CDR1 MNHEY, CDR2 SVGAGI. CDR3 length: 16 residues. V lost 2 bases and J lost 2; bases outside the gene matches: 6.

This clone was counted a single time. The rearrangement links TRBV5-1 to TRBJ2-7; weak D call: TRBD1 (6 bases). CDR3 size: 16 residues. Trimming shortened V by 0 bases and J by 3 bases, and 16 bases separated the two germline ends. From germline, CDR1 is SGHRS and CDR2 YFSETQ. The DNA for the CDR3 is TGCGCCAGCAGCTTGGGGGGGCAGGGGACCCTCTACGAGCAGTACTTC. It specifies CASSLGGQGTLYEQYF.

V gene TRBV3-1 (or the pseudogene TRBV3-2) combines with J gene TRBJ2-7; D is possibly TRBD1 (6 bases). Between the trimmed V and J ends, which lost 6 bases and 3 bases, there was a span of 12 bases. Germline lookup yields CDR1 LGHDT and CDR2 YNNKEL (reference sequence). CDR3 length: 13 amino acids. The CDR3 region has the DNA TGTGCCAGCAGTCGCCAGGACAGCTACGAGCAGTACTTC. Amino acids: CASSRQDSYEQYF.

CDR3 in amino acids: CASSQEVSVEGAEAFF. CDR3 sequence (DNA): TGCGCCAGCAGCCAAGAGGTCTCAGTTGAAGGGGCTGAAGCTTTCTTT. The chain employs TRBV4-1 and TRBJ1-1, with a weak D call TRBD1 (5 bases). V lost 0 bases, J lost 6 bases, and 17 bases lay in between. Germline values: CDR1 MGHRA, CDR2 YSYEKL. The CDR3 loop spans 16 amino acids.